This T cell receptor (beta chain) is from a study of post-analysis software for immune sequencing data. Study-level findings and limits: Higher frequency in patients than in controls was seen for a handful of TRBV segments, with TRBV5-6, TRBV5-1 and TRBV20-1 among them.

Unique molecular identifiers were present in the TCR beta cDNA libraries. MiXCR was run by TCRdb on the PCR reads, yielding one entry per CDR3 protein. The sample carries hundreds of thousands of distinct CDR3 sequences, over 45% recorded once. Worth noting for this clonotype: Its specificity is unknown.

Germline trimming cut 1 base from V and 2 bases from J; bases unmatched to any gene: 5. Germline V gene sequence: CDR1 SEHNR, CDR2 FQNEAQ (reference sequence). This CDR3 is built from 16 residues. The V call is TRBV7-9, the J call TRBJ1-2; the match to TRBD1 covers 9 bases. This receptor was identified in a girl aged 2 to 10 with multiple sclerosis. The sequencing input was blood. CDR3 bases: TGTGCCAGCAGCTTAGACAGGGGGCGTTGGAACTATGGCTACACCTTC. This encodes CASSLDRGRWNYGYTF.